This is a list of T cell receptor beta chains from one sample in a study of blood T cell repertoires in COVID-19. Using immunoSEQ multiplex PCR, the repertoire was profiled, and TCRdb retains in-frame clones only, with some absent. This sample carries 90,000 to 120,000 clones, about 80% of them seen once, and the ten largest clones take around 4.5%. Sequenced: peripheral blood. The receptor source for this set is a man in his 70s with acute or convalescent COVID-19. Each CDR3 is given with its conserved first and last residue. A D gene is named only where the DNA matches it firmly.

NA TRBV19 CASSDTPSYGYTF
NA TRBV18 CASSERDTGELFF
TRBD2 TRBV9 CASSEFGSGGFNEQFF
TRBD2 TRBV29-1 CSVVRGTSGGDQFF
NA TRBV29-1 CSVVDSQETQYF
NA TRBV19 CASSMAAPLGETQYF
NA TRBV3-1/TRBV3-2 CASSQARGRDSYGYTF
NA TRBV7-2 CASSFLFTGTYSGNTIYF
NA TRBV5-6 CASSTGQYNSPLHF
TRBD1 TRBV19 CASSTSAYRGSTEAFF
TRBD1 TRBV11-2 CASSPGTAPTDTQYF
TRBD1 TRBV5-1 CASRAGQGLEKLFF
NA TRBV2 CASETASEAFF
NA TRBV24-1 CATSDRLGEQFF
NA TRBV7-8 CASSHFLSRDTIYF
TRBD1 TRBV19 CASSTGTGLSNQPQHF
TRBD1 TRBV18 CASSPDRDYGYTF
NA TRBV6-5 CASSYAAGAYTDTQYF
NA TRBV24-1 CATSDGGKGLETQYF
TRBD2 TRBV9 CASSVDGGFPGELFF
TRBD2 TRBV7-9 CASSLSGGAHEQFF
TRBD1 TRBV19 CASSLTSSGTGGGQPQHF
TRBD1 TRBV29-1 CSVGRQGTGNTEAFF
NA TRBV6-1 CASSEETGPNQPQHF
NA TRBV9 CASSEAGTTEQYF
NA TRBV19 CASSRLPRRANTGELFF
NA TRBV19 CASTQYHNQPQHF
NA TRBV7-3 CASSQGNEQFF
TRBD2 TRBV5-8 CASNLRGVNTQYF
NA TRBV7-9 CASSFSASSGNTIYF
NA TRBV9 CASSAPGHLQETQYF
NA TRBV20-1 CSASHLSYYGYTF
NA TRBV4-2 CASSQESGKYNEQFF
TRBD1 TRBV19 CASSPRTGYVTEAFF
TRBD2 TRBV9 CASHTGGSKNIQYF
TRBD1 TRBV3-1/TRBV3-2 CASSQETLGQGAAGNTIYF
NA TRBV7-9 CASSLANRADEQFF
NA TRBV28 CASTSRGQRLTIYF
TRBD1 TRBV6-6 CASSLLPPGGGNQPQHF
TRBD2 TRBV4-2 CASSQGTSGGQETQYF
NA TRBV6-2/TRBV6-3 CASSYHSYEQYF
NA TRBV5-6 CASSSLAYEQYF
TRBD1 TRBV29-1 CSVRQGNNYGYTF
TRBD1 TRBV7-9 CASSFSDRVYEQYF
TRBD1 TRBV6-1 CASSDGQGGWSYTF
TRBD2 TRBV11-2 CASSLDGSSGGRADTQYF
NA TRBV5-1 CASSLGSGGLNTGELFF
NA TRBV4-3 CASSQDRTASIGYTF
NA TRBV5-1 CASSLDPGRIVGTEAFF
NA TRBV7-2 CASSLDPRNSPLHF
NA TRBV14 CASSQDPVNIQYF
NA TRBV6-5 CASSLDSPISYEQYF
TRBD1 TRBV25-1 CASSGSGTATGNTIYF
NA TRBV6-5 CASRDFGVGYGYTF
TRBD1 TRBV9 CASSAGPLGQANTEAFF
NA TRBV18 CASSPNREYEQYF
NA TRBV2 CASTGQDNSPLHF
TRBD1 TRBV5-1 CASSLDGQAVYEQYF
TRBD2 TRBV19 CASSIGLAGEVDTQYF